A selection of T cell receptor beta chains follows, all from one sample in a study of T-cell memory formation after mild COVID-19. TCRdb called the 5' RACE reads again in MiXCR, with one record for every CDR3 protein. The sample has roughly 560,000 distinct CDR3 sequences, just over 20% seen once. Sequencing used PBMCs or a T cell subset sorted from them (not recorded which). All receptors come from an adult woman who had mild COVID-19 (a few samples of this study predate the infection). Cell type and time point are not known. Each CDR3 is given with its conserved first and last residue. A D gene is named only where the DNA matches it firmly. Some rows mark clone size as missing; the rest say once, few, many or name a class of expanded clone.

.,TRBJ2-1,.,TRBV6-6,CASSYDLAGGVNEQFF,TGTGCCAGCAGTTACGATTTGGCAGGAGGCGTCAATGAGCAGTTCTTC
.,TRBJ2-7,.,TRBV6-6,CASSYEAVSSYEQYF,TGTGCCAGCAGTTACGAAGCGGTAAGCTCCTACGAGCAGTACTTC
.,TRBJ2-3,TRBD2,TRBV6-1,CASLRPVLAGTDTQYF,TGTGCCAGCTTAAGACCCGTACTAGCGGGCACAGATACGCAGTATTTT
few,TRBJ2-1,TRBD2,TRBV11-2,CASRRLAEKTEQFF,TGTGCCAGCAGGAGACTAGCGGAAAAGACTGAGCAGTTCTTC
.,TRBJ2-2,.,TRBV12-3/TRBV12-4,CASSFGRAGELFF,TGTGCCAGCAGTTTTGGCAGGGCCGGGGAGCTGTTTTTT
.,TRBJ1-1,TRBD1,TRBV7-3,CASSSGTGGLGTNTEAFF,TGTGCCAGCAGTTCCGGGACAGGGGGATTAGGGACGAACACTGAAGCTTTCTTT
few,TRBJ1-1,TRBD1,TRBV7-9,CASSLQGAYTEAFF,TGTGCCAGCAGTCTCCAGGGGGCGTACACTGAAGCTTTCTTT
many,TRBJ2-2,TRBD1,TRBV12-3/TRBV12-4,CASSSGQGTGELFF,TGTGCCAGCAGTTCCGGACAGGGGACCGGGGAGCTGTTTTTT
.,TRBJ2-1,TRBD1,TRBV10-3,CAISEFGTGYNEQFF,TGTGCCATCAGTGAATTCGGGACAGGTTACAATGAGCAGTTCTTC
few,TRBJ1-1,.,TRBV3-1,CASSQEFTGDEAFF,TGTGCCAGCAGCCAAGAATTCACAGGCGATGAAGCTTTCTTT
.,TRBJ2-1,.,TRBV10-3,CAIMGRGREQFF,TGTGCCATCATGGGCAGGGGCCGTGAGCAGTTCTTC
few,TRBJ2-7,TRBD1,TRBV7-9,CASSKRQGSNEQYF,TGTGCCAGCAGCAAACGACAGGGTTCGAACGAGCAGTACTTC
few,TRBJ1-2,.,TRBV12-3/TRBV12-4,CASSFNWQLPTF,TGTGCCAGCAGTTTCAATTGGCAGCTACCCACCTTC
.,TRBJ2-7,.,TRBV10-3,CAISESIRSGEQYF,TGTGCCATCAGTGAGTCGATTCGTAGTGGCGAGCAGTACTTC
.,TRBJ1-5,.,TRBV12-3/TRBV12-4,CASRVGDYQPQHF,TGTGCCAGCAGAGTGGGGGACTACCAGCCCCAGCATTTT
.,TRBJ2-7,.,TRBV7-9,CASSLTADSYEQYF,TGTGCCAGCAGCTTAACGGCCGACTCCTACGAGCAGTACTTC
.,TRBJ2-5,TRBD2,TRBV20-1,CSARDGLAKETQYF,TGCAGTGCTAGGGACGGACTAGCTAAAGAGACCCAGTACTTC
.,TRBJ2-7,TRBD1,TRBV18,CASSSTGTGIYEQYF,TGTGCCAGCTCATCTACCGGGACAGGGATCTACGAGCAGTACTTC
.,TRBJ2-7,.,TRBV29-1,CSVEGNSGHPYEQYF,TGCAGCGTTGAAGGGAACTCGGGACACCCATACGAGCAGTACTTC
.,TRBJ2-5,TRBD2,TRBV20-1,CSAKGLERRQYF,TGCAGTGCTAAAGGACTAGAGAGGCGCCAGTACTTC
many,TRBJ2-4,.,TRBV7-2,CASMENHLAKNIQYF,TGTGCCAGCATGGAGAATCATCTAGCCAAAAACATTCAGTACTTC
.,TRBJ1-2,TRBD1,TRBV9,CASSPGQGTYGYTF,TGTGCCAGCAGCCCCGGACAGGGAACCTATGGCTACACCTTC
few,TRBJ2-7,TRBD2,TRBV7-9,CASSLLREMSYEQYF,TGTGCCAGCAGCTTATTGCGGGAGATGTCATACGAGCAGTACTTC
.,TRBJ2-4,.,TRBV12-3/TRBV12-4,CASSWAAKNIQYF,TGTGCCAGCAGTTGGGCAGCCAAAAACATTCAGTACTTC
few,TRBJ2-1,TRBD2,TRBV12-3/TRBV12-4,CASSLGRGGYYNEQFF,TGTGCCAGCAGTTTAGGTCGGGGGGGATACTACAATGAGCAGTTCTTC
.,TRBJ2-4,.,TRBV20-1,CSAPRAKNIQYF,TGCAGTGCCCCAAGGGCCAAAAACATTCAGTACTTC
few,TRBJ2-7,.,TRBV3-1,CASSRAARVEF,TGTGCCAGCAGCCGCGCAGCCAGAGTCGAATTC
few,TRBJ1-6,TRBD1,TRBV7-2,CASSLFGTGGAGTNSPLHF,TGTGCCAGCAGCCTATTCGGGACAGGGGGCGCGGGTACAAATTCACCCCTCCACTTT
few,TRBJ1-2,TRBD1,TRBV11-2,CASSPGQGRSYGYTF,TGTGCCAGCAGCCCAGGACAGGGGCGAAGCTATGGCTACACCTTC
.,TRBJ2-3,TRBD2,TRBV7-3,CASSWGGRPKDTQYF,TGTGCCAGCAGCTGGGGGGGACGGCCGAAAGATACGCAGTATTTT
.,TRBJ1-5,.,TRBV20-1,CSARGASGWRGNQPQHF,TGCAGTGCTAGAGGGGCATCAGGATGGAGGGGGAATCAGCCCCAGCATTTT
few,TRBJ2-1,.,TRBV30,CACTGTWTYNEQFF,TGTGCCTGTACCGGGACATGGACCTACAATGAGCAGTTCTTC
.,TRBJ2-7,.,TRBV29-1,CSVMPSSYEQYF,TGCAGCGTGATGCCAAGCTCCTACGAGCAGTACTTC
.,TRBJ2-1,TRBD2,TRBV7-9,CASSPAPGLAAYNEQFF,TGTGCCAGCAGCCCCGCCCCGGGACTAGCGGCGTACAATGAGCAGTTCTTC
.,TRBJ2-3,TRBD2,TRBV19,CASSYSGSDTDTQYF,TGTGCCAGTAGCTATAGCGGGTCTGACACAGATACGCAGTATTTT
.,TRBJ1-6,.,TRBV10-3,CAIRNQENSPLHF,TGTGCCATCAGGAATCAAGAGAATTCACCCCTCCACTTT
.,TRBJ2-7,.,TRBV18,CASSPDYLYEQYF,TGTGCCAGCTCACCCGATTACCTCTACGAGCAGTACTTC
few,TRBJ1-1,.,TRBV6-1,CASSEFRTEAFF,TGTGCCAGCAGTGAATTTCGGACTGAAGCTTTCTTT
few,TRBJ1-5,.,TRBV29-1,CSVGQNSNQPQHF,TGCAGCGTTGGACAGAACAGCAATCAGCCCCAGCATTTT